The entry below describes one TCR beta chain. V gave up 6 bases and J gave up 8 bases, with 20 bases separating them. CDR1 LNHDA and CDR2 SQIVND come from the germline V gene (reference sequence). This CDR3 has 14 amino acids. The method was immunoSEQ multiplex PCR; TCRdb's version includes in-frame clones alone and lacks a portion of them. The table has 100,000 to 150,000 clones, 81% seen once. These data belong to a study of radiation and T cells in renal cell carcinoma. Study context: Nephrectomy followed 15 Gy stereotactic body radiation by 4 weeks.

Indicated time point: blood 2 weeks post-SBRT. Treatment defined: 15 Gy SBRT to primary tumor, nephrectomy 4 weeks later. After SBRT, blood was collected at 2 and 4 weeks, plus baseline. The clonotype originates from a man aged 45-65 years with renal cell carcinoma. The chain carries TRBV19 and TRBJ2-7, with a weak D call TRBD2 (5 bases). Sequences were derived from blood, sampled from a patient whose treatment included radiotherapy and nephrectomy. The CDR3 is CASSSEGIERKQYF. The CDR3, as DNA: TGTGCCAGTAGCTCGGAAGGGATAGAGCGGAAGCAGTACTTC.